The rows below give T cell receptor beta chains drawn from one sample of a study of blood T cell repertoires in COVID-19. Clones were read by immunoSEQ multiplex PCR, and TCRdb kept only the in-frame ones, dropping some. Among 150,000 or so clones listed, around 85% were seen once. The sequenced sample consisted of peripheral blood. The source of these receptors is a man aged 55 to 70 with active or convalescent COVID-19. CDR3s include the opening cysteine and the closing phenylalanine or tryptophan. The order of the fields is J gene, clone size, D gene, V gene, CDR3 protein, CDR3 DNA. The D gene is left open where the match is weak. Size is stated for part of the rows, as once, few or many counts, or as a class when the clone is expanded.

>TRBJ1-2|few|TRBD1|TRBV25-1
CASAPGQGYGYTF
TGTGCCAGCGCCCCCGGACAGGGGTATGGCTACACCTTC
>TRBJ2-6|.|.|TRBV7-2
CASSLARTGANVLTF
TGTGCCAGCAGTCTAGCGCGTACTGGGGCCAACGTCCTGACTTTC
>TRBJ1-2|.|TRBD1|TRBV19
CASTTSPGTALYYGYTF
TGTGCCAGTACCACTTCTCCGGGGACAGCTTTATACTATGGCTACACCTTC
>TRBJ2-3|.|TRBD1|TRBV11-1
CASSPWTGGVSDTQYF
TGTGCCAGCAGCCCCTGGACAGGGGGCGTCTCTGATACGCAGTATTTT
>TRBJ1-1|.|.|TRBV3-1/TRBV3-2
CASSQTAGGWNTEAFF
TGTGCCAGCAGCCAGACAGCCGGGGGGTGGAACACTGAAGCTTTCTTT
>TRBJ1-1|once|.|TRBV19
CASIGFQGTEAFF
TGTGCCAGTATAGGTTTTCAGGGAACTGAAGCTTTCTTT
>TRBJ2-7|.|.|TRBV6-1
CASSEGGVAYEQYF
TGTGCCAGCAGTGAAGGGGGGGTGGCCTACGAGCAGTACTTC
>TRBJ1-6|.|TRBD1|TRBV19
CASSIERGRNSPLHF
TGTGCCAGTAGTATAGAGAGGGGGCGAAATTCACCCCTCCACTTT
>TRBJ1-2|.|.|TRBV28
CASSLRGNYGYTF
TGTGCCAGCAGTTTACGGGGAAACTATGGCTACACCTTC
>TRBJ2-5|.|.|TRBV4-1
CASSQLTQETQYF
TGCGCCAGCAGCCAATTGACACAAGAGACCCAGTACTTC
>TRBJ2-7|once|.|TRBV11-3
CASSITFSGEQYF
TGTGCCAGCAGCATCACTTTTTCGGGGGAGCAGTACTTC
>TRBJ2-6|.|TRBD1|TRBV7-3
CASSPRAGTGGGGANVLTF
TGTGCCAGCAGCCCACGAGCCGGGACAGGGGGTGGTGGGGCCAACGTCCTGACTTTC
>TRBJ2-2|.|.|TRBV5-4
CASSFGASNTGELFF
TGTGCCAGCAGCTTTGGAGCATCGAACACCGGGGAGCTGTTTTTT
>TRBJ2-5|.|.|TRBV7-9
CASSRQVAQETQYF
TGTGCCAGCAGTCGACAGGTAGCCCAAGAGACCCAGTACTTC
>TRBJ2-7|.|.|TRBV3-1/TRBV3-2
CASRPGPSGEQYF
TGTGCCAGCAGGCCCGGGCCCTCGGGGGAGCAGTACTTC
>TRBJ1-6|.|TRBD1|TRBV19
CASSIRTGNLKGSPLHF
TGTGCCAGTAGTATAAGGACAGGGAATTTGAAAGGTTCACCCCTCCACTTT
>TRBJ1-1|.|.|TRBV2
CASSSRQKNTEAFF
TGTGCCAGCAGTAGCCGACAGAAGAACACTGAAGCTTTCTTT
>TRBJ2-6|few|.|TRBV3-1/TRBV3-2
CASSPRSGANVLTF
TGTGCCAGCAGCCCCCGCTCTGGGGCCAACGTCCTGACTTTC
>TRBJ1-2|.|TRBD1|TRBV2
CASSSEGAAGYTF
TGTGCCAGCAGCTCAGAGGGGGCAGCAGGCTACACCTTC
>TRBJ1-1|.|.|TRBV5-6
CASSLAGAGTRGTEAFF
TGTGCCAGCAGCTTGGCCGGCGCAGGGACTAGAGGCACTGAAGCTTTCTTT
>TRBJ2-7|.|.|TRBV18
CASSPRGSGILGQYF
TGTGCCAGCTCACCACGCGGTAGCGGAATCCTCGGGCAGTACTTC
>TRBJ1-3|.|.|TRBV5-6
CASSLGLNTIYF
TGTGCCAGCAGCCTAGGACTAAACACCATATATTTT
>TRBJ2-3|.|TRBD1|TRBV5-1
CASSPGQGAWNTQYF
TGCGCCAGCAGTCCGGGACAGGGGGCTTGGAATACGCAGTATTTT
>TRBJ1-1|.|.|TRBV19
CASSRAQNTEAFF
TGTGCCAGTAGTAGGGCACAGAACACTGAAGCTTTCTTT
>TRBJ1-1|.|.|TRBV3-1/TRBV3-2
CASSPAPIGQGINTEAFF
TGTGCCAGCAGCCCAGCTCCAATAGGCCAGGGAATAAACACTGAAGCTTTCTTT
>TRBJ2-7|.|.|TRBV19
CASSPRGGQENPEQYF
TGTGCCAGTAGTCCGAGGGGAGGACAGGAAAACCCCGAGCAGTACTTC
>TRBJ2-3|.|.|TRBV7-8
CASSRSEQGRDTQYF
TGTGCCAGCAGCCGCTCGGAACAGGGCAGAGATACGCAGTATTTT
>TRBJ1-3|.|TRBD1|TRBV6-5
CASSRQGAGNTIYF
TGTGCCAGCAGTAGACAGGGCGCTGGAAACACCATATATTTT
>TRBJ2-7|.|.|TRBV18
CASSPGGNLREQYF
TGTGCCAGCTCACCTGGCGGGAATTTGCGGGAGCAGTACTTC
>TRBJ2-5|.|TRBD2|TRBV19
CASSPTSVQETQYF
TGTGCCAGTAGTCCGACTAGCGTACAAGAGACCCAGTACTTC
>TRBJ1-2|.|TRBD1|TRBV2
CASSEAALTGSYGYTF
TGTGCCAGCAGTGAAGCAGCCTTGACAGGGAGCTATGGCTACACCTTC
>TRBJ2-2|once|.|TRBV5-1
CASSPAGGLNTGELFF
TGCGCCAGCAGCCCGGCGGGCGGGCTAAACACCGGGGAGCTGTTTTTT
>TRBJ2-3|.|TRBD2|TRBV6-5
CASLGTSGTDTQYF
TGTGCCAGCCTAGGGACTAGCGGGACGGATACGCAGTATTTT